The present T cell receptor beta chain was sequenced within a study of technical replicates of blood from a few donors (TCRdb year 2017). Points on this clone: Its antigen is still unknown. Base qualities are not provided; no much larger clone lies one nucleotide away.

The protocol used for the library was the immunoSEQ multiplex PCR assay. In TCRdb, the immuneACCESS table is reduced to in-frame sequences with V and J assigned. These tables do not hold every clone; where another copy was compared, an unresolved V gene accounts for under half, and the others remain unexplained. Here the sample has 45,000 to 50,000 clones; approximately 90% occur a single time. The top ten constitute 3% to 5% of the sample. The junction shows trimming of 2 bases on V and 0 bases on J, and the gene matches do not reach 7 bases of it. From the cysteine up to the phenylalanine, the CDR3 has a length of 18 residues. Of the read, only the CDR3 DNA is kept; its 54 bases are in frame from base 1. Per the germline V gene, KGHSH is the CDR1 and LQKENI is the CDR2.

Recombination joined TRBV18 with TRBJ1-1, and 12 junctional nucleotides match TRBD1. Specimen: PBMCs. The receptor was isolated from a human donor in good health. Some clones in this sample may be carry-over from other donors' samples. The sequenced DNA: TGTGCCAGCTCACCATTCCGGGACAGGGGGCGCATGAACACTGAAGCTTTCTTT. Protein translation: CASSPFRDRGRMNTEAFF.